The next 2 T cell receptor beta chains were all read from a single sample in a study of T cell responses to AZD1222 COVID-19 vaccine. The protocol was immunoSEQ multiplex PCR, while the TCRdb copy is restricted to in-frame clones and leaves out a portion. The sample holds about 160,000 clones, more than 75% seen once. The material sequenced was peripheral blood, taken 28 days after the second AZD1222 dose. The receptors were gathered from an adult who received the AZD1222 COVID-19 vaccine.

The gene calls are TRBV27 and TRBJ2-7, with TRBD1 as a possible D gene (6 bases). The CDR3 length is 13 residues. Trimming stripped 2 bases from V and 3 bases from J, with 8 bases between. Germline assignment: CDR1 MNHEY and CDR2 SMNVEV (reference sequence). The CDR3 loop is CASSLTDSYEQYF. CDR3 nucleotides: TGTGCCAGCAGTTTAACGGACAGCTACGAGCAGTACTTC.

This chain uses TRBV18 with TRBJ2-7; 10 bases are shared with TRBD1. The V and J ends lost 3 bases and 3 bases, in that order; junction bases with no gene match: 8. Per the germline V gene, CDR1 is KGHSH and CDR2 is LQKENI. The CDR3 spans 16 residues. CDR3 nucleotide sequence: TGTGCCAGCTCACCCCCCGGGACAGGGGCCATCTACGAGCAGTACTTC. Amino acid sequence: CASSPPGTGAIYEQYF.